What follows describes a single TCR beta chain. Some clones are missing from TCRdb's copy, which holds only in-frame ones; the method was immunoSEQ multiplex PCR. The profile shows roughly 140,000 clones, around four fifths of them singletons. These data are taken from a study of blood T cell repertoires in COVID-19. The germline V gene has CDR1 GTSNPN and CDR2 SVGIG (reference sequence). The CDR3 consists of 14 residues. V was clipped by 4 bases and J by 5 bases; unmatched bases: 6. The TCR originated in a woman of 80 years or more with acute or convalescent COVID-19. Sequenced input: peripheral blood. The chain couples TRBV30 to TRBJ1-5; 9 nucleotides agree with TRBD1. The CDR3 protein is CAWTQTGGYQPQHF. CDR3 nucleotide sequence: TGTGCCTGGACTCAAACAGGGGGCTATCAGCCCCAGCATTTT.